This T cell receptor beta chain was sequenced for a study of neurological immune-mediated disorders (dated by TCRdb to 2018 to 2020). In terms of the full investigation: The study compared peripheral blood TCR-beta repertoires of HTLV-I-associated myelopathy (HAM/TSP) patients, multiple sclerosis patients and healthy controls using UMI-based sequencing. Longitudinal HAM/TSP and healthy donors had 3 time-points each (3-40 month intervals). Alongside PBMC samples, the set of more than 80 TCR-beta libraries contained longitudinal samples, technical triplicates, and paired CD4+ and CD8+ T-cell subsets that had been sorted. The cohort was made up of 68 subjects, consisting of about 15 HAM/TSP patients, 35 or so multiple sclerosis patients and about 20 healthy controls. What the authors observed across the whole study: No identical CDR3 amino acid sequences were shared among expanded clones across subjects, suggesting private TCR-beta repertoires in all groups. TCR clonal expansion was highest in HAM/TSP patients and lowest in MS patients, with MS patients falling below even healthy controls.

To synthesize cDNA, template-switch 5'RACE was performed with a primer carrying a 10-nucleotide random unique molecular identifier so that each TCR transcript was tagged. Every sequencing run covered 15-18 subjects and yielded more than 200 million TCR-beta sequences. The RNeasy kit was used to extract total RNA. The KAPA Real-time Library Amplification kit was used to amplify TCR-beta VDJ regions with primers for the TCR constant region and the 5'RACE anchor. A first PCR added sample indexes and Illumina adaptors, and a second PCR then raised library yield. The roughly 650 bp TCR product was size-selected on a 2% E-gel SizeSelection system after Ampure bead purification. Before pooling, library quality was assessed on a Bioanalyzer, concentration was determined with Qubit, and library quantification was performed with the Kapa Library Quantification kit. An Illumina HiSeq 2500 was used to sequence the libraries paired-end at 2 x 150 bp. To increase sequence diversity, about 25-31% phiX was spiked into each library pool. Concerning the study's data processing: The UMI-based MiGEC pipeline processed quality-filtered reads and removed over 80% of raw TCR sequences during error correction. IMGT germline references were used for alignment of VDJ genes, and clonotypes were defined by a unique CDR3 amino acid sequence together with V-J genes. Clonal expansion, Shannon diversity and CDR3 relatedness were evaluated with VDJtools (CalcPairwiseDistances, ClusterSamples), while phylogenetic trees were built in CLCbio workbench. Clones with at least 8 unique UMIs were defined as expanded, with this threshold being based on coefficient-of-variation modelling across technical triplicates. TCRdb took the public reads, trimmed them with fastp at Q25, ran MiXCR for clone calling and kept in-frame beta chains. Each CDR3 protein appears once, grouped with its most common genes and DNA. For this entry, the V and J calls and clone size follow TCRdb and not the study's own pipeline. This sample lists more than 70,000 distinct CDR3 sequences; 9.5% to 13% were detected once. In total, the top ten clones hold 9.5% to 10% of the sample.

This sample's time point label indicates: longitudinal time-point 1 (baseline). Healthy controls were blood bank volunteers in Maryland, USA. For unsorted PBMC libraries, 2 million PBMCs were used after storage in RNAlater at -80 degrees C until RNA extraction. Peripheral blood was subjected to Ficoll-Hypaque density gradient centrifugation to isolate PBMCs, which were then cryopreserved in liquid nitrogen. In the germline V gene, CDR1 corresponds to SGHRS and CDR2 to YFSETQ. The CDR3 goes from the cysteine to the phenylalanine over 14 residues. Of the read, only the CDR3 DNA is kept; its 42 bases are in frame from base 1. V is reduced by 0 bases and J by 3 bases, leaving a spacing of 10 bases between them. This clonotype was recorded at least ten times. The antigen it binds to is not known. No base quality values were provided; no much bigger clone lies one nucleotide off.

The sample comprised PBMCs. This clonotype was sampled from a man between 25 and 39 years old in good health. The sequence is built from TRBV5-1 and TRBJ2-7; TRBD1 is possibly the D segment (5 matching bases). Here the CDR3 is given as CASSLVSRGYEQYF. The bases read TGCGCCAGCAGCTTGGTTTCTAGGGGCTACGAGCAGTACTTC.